This TCR beta chain was identified in a study of blood T cell repertoires in COVID-19. Study-wide context: Both acute and convalescent COVID-19 samples were obtained from the United States, Italy and Spain. Sample material is recorded as cDNA or gDNA derived from T cells, B-cell-depleted T cells, or PBMCs.

Per the authors' pipeline: Estimation of nucleated cell counts relied on the amplification of reference gene primers. TCRdb's copy holds only in-frame clones and misses some; the assay was immunoSEQ multiplex PCR. Clone size and V and J calls were adopted from that table, with D and trimming inferred from the DNA. The data contain approximately 250,000 clones, approximately 80% of them singletons. Germline CDR1 and CDR2: SNHLY and FYNNEI. The CDR3 is 13 amino acids. Deletions cut 4 bases from V and 4 bases from J, with 8 bases between. This TCR was sampled from a woman between 45 and 60 years old with acute or convalescent COVID-19. The sample consisted of peripheral blood. The rearrangement joins TRBV2 to TRBJ1-5; a weak D match, TRBD1 (5 bases). In nucleotides, the CDR3 is TGTGCCAGCAGTGGGACACAAAATCAGCCCCAGCATTTT. Encoded protein: CASSGTQNQPQHF.